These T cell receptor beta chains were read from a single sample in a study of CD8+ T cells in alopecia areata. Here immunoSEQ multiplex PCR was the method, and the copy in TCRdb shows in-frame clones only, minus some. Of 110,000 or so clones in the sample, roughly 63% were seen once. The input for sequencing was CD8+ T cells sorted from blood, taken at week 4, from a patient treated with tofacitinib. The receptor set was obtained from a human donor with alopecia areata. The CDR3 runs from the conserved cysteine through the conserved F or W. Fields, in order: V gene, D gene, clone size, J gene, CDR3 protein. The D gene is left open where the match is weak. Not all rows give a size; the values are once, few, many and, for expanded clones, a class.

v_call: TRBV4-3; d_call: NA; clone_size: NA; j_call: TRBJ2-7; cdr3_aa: CASSQGTAEQYF
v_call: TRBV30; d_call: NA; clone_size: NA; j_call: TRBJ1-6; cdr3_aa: CAWTTGSGSPLHF
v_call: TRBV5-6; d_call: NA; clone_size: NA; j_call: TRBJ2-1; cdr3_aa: CASSPGHWSIEQFF
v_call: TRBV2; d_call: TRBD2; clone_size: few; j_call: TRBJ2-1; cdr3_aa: CASSLDWTSGHNEQFF
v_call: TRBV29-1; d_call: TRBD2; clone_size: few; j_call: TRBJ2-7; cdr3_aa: CSVDILLAGSYEQYF
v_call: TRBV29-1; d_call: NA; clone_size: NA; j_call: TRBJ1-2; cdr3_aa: CSVEAGRGGYTF
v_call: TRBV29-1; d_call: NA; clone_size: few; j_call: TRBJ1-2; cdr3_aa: CSVGPLGNYGYTF
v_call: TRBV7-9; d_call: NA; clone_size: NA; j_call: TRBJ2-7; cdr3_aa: CASSLSFVAIYEQYF
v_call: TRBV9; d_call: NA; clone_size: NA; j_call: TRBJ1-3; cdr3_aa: CASSVGDGGNTIYF
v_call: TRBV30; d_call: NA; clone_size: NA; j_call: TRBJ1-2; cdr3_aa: CAWSTGDGYTF
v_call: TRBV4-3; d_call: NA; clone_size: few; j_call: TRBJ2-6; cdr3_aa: CASSQENSGSGANVLTF